Listed here is a single T cell receptor (beta chain). These data originate in a study of glioma-infiltrating T cells after dendritic cell vaccination. The data were produced by immunoSEQ multiplex PCR, yet TCRdb's version contains in-frame clones alone and is incomplete. The sample consists of 85,000 to 95,000 clones, 70% to 90% of them appearing once. This CDR3 spans 17 amino acids. Germline V lookup: CDR1 MGHDK, CDR2 SYGVNS. V was shortened by 0 bases and J by 5 bases, with 16 bases between the two germline ends. V gene TRBV25-1 combines with J gene TRBJ2-2, with D tentatively TRBD1 (6 bases). Specimen: blood, collected before dendritic cell vaccination. The origin of this receptor is a human donor with glioblastoma. Written as DNA, the CDR3 is TGTGCCAGCAGTGAATATTTCGTACAGGGAAGAACCGGGGAGCTGTTTTTT. Translation: CASSEYFVQGRTGELFF.